This TCR beta chain was identified in a study of blood T cells in healthy people across ages. Notes on the study in general: PBMCs went unsorted, and a conclusive naive versus antigen-experienced comparison was therefore prevented.

Each individual donor underwent a draw of ten milliliters of peripheral blood. Combining a sample-barcoded 5' primer with a J-beta primer mix, a second PCR ran for roughly 7 to 11 cycles. Each cDNA molecule was tagged by a template-switch adaptor with 12 random nucleotides. A single record per CDR3 protein comes from TCRdb applying MiXCR to the 5' RACE reads. In the table there are 550,000 to 800,000 distinct CDR3 sequences, about 21% of which are singletons. Per germline, CDR1 SGHRS and CDR2 YFSETQ. This CDR3 is 15 amino acids long. Trimming removed 0 bases at V and 3 bases at J, with 11 bases between. About this clonotype: Its antigen is undetermined.

The receptor comes from a man aged 65-85 years in good health. J is TRBJ2-3 and V is TRBV5-1; no clear D gene. Sequenced input: blood. CDR3 DNA sequence: TGCGCCAGCAGCTTGGAGGGTAGTTTGACAGATACGCAGTATTTT. The encoded protein is CASSLEGSLTDTQYF.